This T cell receptor beta chain appears in the sequencing data of a study of blood T cell repertoires in COVID-19. Overall study context: T cells, B-cell-depleted T cells, or PBMCs provided the cDNA or gDNA that served as material.

Some clones are missing from TCRdb's copy, which holds only in-frame ones; the method was immunoSEQ multiplex PCR. The sample contains 90,000 to 120,000 clones, 75% to 95% of which appear only once. V lost 4 bases and J lost 4; bases outside the gene matches: 5. This CDR3 has 13 amino acids. CDR1 and CDR2 from the germline V gene are SQVTM and ANQGSEA. Sequences were obtained from peripheral blood. The rearrangement links TRBV29-1 to TRBJ1-1, with 8 bases matching TRBD1. The origin of this receptor is a woman aged 25 to 45 with acute or convalescent COVID-19. This CDR3 is CSVVETGVTEAFF. In DNA form, the CDR3 reads TGCAGCGTTGTAGAGACAGGGGTCACTGAAGCTTTCTTT.